The rows below give T cell receptor beta chains drawn from one sample of a study of vaccination and CD4 T cells after COVID-19. These receptors have no known antigen. TCRdb used MiXCR to reprocess the PCR reads, holding one entry per CDR3 protein. The table lists over 15,000 distinct CDR3 sequences, about 44% of them singletons. Sequencing used CD4+ T cells from blood, cultured in vitro, obtained before SARS-CoV-2 vaccination. The receptors stem from a human donor who had recovered from COVID-19. CDR3s include the opening cysteine and the closing phenylalanine or tryptophan. Each record gives: D gene, J gene, V gene, CDR3 protein. The D gene is left open where the match is weak.

.	TRBJ1-2	TRBV24-1	CATSDRGRAGGYTF
.	TRBJ1-1	TRBV6-1	CASSTTDGRTNTEAFF
.	TRBJ2-1	TRBV30	CASLRNNEQFF
.	TRBJ1-1	TRBV6-2/TRBV6-3	CASSRGGRDEAFF
TRBD1	TRBJ2-7	TRBV27	CASSSTGFVSYEQYF
.	TRBJ2-3	TRBV18	CASSPMDNKYF
.	TRBJ2-1	TRBV19	CASSIDDRKQFF
.	TRBJ1-6	TRBV6-5	CASGSPLHF
.	TRBJ2-3	TRBV27	CASKSKYGDTQYF
.	TRBJ1-3	TRBV6-1	CASRPDVGNTIYF
.	TRBJ2-1	TRBV20-1	CSAPVLGTYNEQFF
TRBD1	TRBJ2-6	TRBV20-1	CSASLQGAGANVLTF
.	TRBJ1-3	TRBV19	CASSMWGSGNTIYF
.	TRBJ1-1	TRBV5-1	CASTNQTSMYLCASSFTANTEAFF
.	TRBJ1-5	TRBV6-1	CASKTFGGYNQPQHF
.	TRBJ2-7	TRBV7-6	CASSLRVGEQYF
TRBD1	TRBJ1-5	TRBV19	CASSVPGQGAGQPQHF
TRBD2	TRBJ2-3	TRBV11-3	CASSSGTSGRSDTQYF
.	TRBJ2-7	TRBV4-3	CASSQFLSGEQYF
.	TRBJ1-6	TRBV7-2	CASSLVPPGQNSPLHF
TRBD1	TRBJ2-1	TRBV6-1	CASSRGTGGIGNEQFF
.	TRBJ1-1	TRBV20-1	CSARVGSEQAFF
.	TRBJ1-5	TRBV20-1	CSATFRGIGNQPQHF
TRBD1	TRBJ1-5	TRBV20-1	CSARGQSNQPQHF
.	TRBJ2-3	TRBV20-1	CSASFPWGGTDTQYF
TRBD1	TRBJ1-1	TRBV28	CASSRRGQTEAFF
.	TRBJ1-1	TRBV20-1	CSARDPGTVKF
TRBD1	TRBJ2-1	TRBV6-5	CASSYRGLVNEQFF
.	TRBJ2-5	TRBV15	CATSRDKAQETQYF
.	TRBJ1-1	TRBV7-9	CASSPRGAQDTEAFF
.	TRBJ1-5	TRBV7-6	CASSLSDNQPQHF
TRBD1	TRBJ1-6	TRBV6-1	CASSQVQGALNAPLHF
.	TRBJ2-3	TRBV11-3	CASSFGQGTDTQYF
TRBD1	TRBJ2-7	TRBV7-9	CASSPAQLDRDYEQYF
TRBD2	TRBJ2-7	TRBV20-1	CSAREPSGGSYEQYF